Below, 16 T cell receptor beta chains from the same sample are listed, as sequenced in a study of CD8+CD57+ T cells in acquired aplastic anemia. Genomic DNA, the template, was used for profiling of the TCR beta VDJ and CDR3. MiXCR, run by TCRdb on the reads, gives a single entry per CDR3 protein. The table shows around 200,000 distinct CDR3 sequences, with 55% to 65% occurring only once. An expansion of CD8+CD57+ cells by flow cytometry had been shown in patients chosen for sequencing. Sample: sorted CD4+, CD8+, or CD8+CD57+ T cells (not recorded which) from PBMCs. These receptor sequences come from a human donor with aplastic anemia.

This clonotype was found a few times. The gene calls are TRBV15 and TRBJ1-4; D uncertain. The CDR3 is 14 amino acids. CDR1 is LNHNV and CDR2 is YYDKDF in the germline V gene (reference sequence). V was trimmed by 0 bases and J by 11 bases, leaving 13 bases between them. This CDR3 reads CATSRDYSPGKLFF. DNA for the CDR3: TGTGCCACCAGCAGAGATTACAGTCCGGGGAAACTGTTTTTT. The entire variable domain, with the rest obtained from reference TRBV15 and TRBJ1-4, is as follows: DAMVIQNPRYQVTQFGKPVTLSCSQTLNHNVMYWYQQKSSQAPKLLFHYYDKDFNNEADTPDNFQSRRPNTSFCFLDIRSPGLGDTAMYLCATSRDYSPGKLFFGSGTQLSVL.

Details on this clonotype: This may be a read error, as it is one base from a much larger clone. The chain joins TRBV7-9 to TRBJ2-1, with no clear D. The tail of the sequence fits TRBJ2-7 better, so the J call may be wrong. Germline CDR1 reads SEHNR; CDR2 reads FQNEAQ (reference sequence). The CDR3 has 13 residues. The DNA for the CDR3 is TGTGCCAGCAGCTTAGGCTATAACAATGAGCAGTACTTC. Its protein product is CASSLGYNNEQYF.

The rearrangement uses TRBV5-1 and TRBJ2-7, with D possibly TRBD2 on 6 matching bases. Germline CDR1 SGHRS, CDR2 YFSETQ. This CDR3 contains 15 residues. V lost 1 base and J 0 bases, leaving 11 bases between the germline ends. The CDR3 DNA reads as TGCGCCAGCAGCTTGTGGGGGGAGTACTCCTACGAGCAGTACTTC. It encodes CASSLWGEYSYEQYF.

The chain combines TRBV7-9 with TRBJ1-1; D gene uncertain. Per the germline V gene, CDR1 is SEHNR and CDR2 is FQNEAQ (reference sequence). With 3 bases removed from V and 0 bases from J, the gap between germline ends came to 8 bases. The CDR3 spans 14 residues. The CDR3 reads CASSLSPMNTEAFF. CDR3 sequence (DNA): TGTGCCAGCAGCTTGTCCCCCATGAACACTGAAGCTTTCTTT.

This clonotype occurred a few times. For the CDR3, the DNA is TGTGCCAGCAGTCCCACGGGACTAGATTTTTACGAGCAGTACTTC. Translating gives CASSPTGLDFYEQYF. The chain carries TRBV2 and TRBJ2-7; 8 nucleotides match TRBD2. Trimming removed 5 bases from V and 4 bases from J; junction bases left unmatched: 10. In germline, CDR1 is SNHLY, CDR2 FYNNEI. There are 15 residues in the CDR3.

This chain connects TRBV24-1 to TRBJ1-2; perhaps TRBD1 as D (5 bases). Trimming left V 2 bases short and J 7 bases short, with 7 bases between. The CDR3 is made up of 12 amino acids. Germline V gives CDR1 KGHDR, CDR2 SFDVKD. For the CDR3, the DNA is TGTGCCACCAGTGATTCAGGGTTTGGCTACACCTTC. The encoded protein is CATSDSGFGYTF.

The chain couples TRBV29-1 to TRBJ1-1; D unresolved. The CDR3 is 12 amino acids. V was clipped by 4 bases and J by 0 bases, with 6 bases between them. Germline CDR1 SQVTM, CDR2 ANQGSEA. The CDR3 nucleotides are TGCAGCGTTGTAACGGTGAACACTGAAGCTTTCTTT. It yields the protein CSVVTVNTEAFF.

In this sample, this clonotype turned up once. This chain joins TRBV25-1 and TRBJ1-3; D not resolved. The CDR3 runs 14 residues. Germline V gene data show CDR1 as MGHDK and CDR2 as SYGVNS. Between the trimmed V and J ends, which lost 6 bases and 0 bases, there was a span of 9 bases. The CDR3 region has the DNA TGTGCCAGCAGCGATATCTTCTCTGGAAACACCATATATTTT. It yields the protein CASSDIFSGNTIYF.

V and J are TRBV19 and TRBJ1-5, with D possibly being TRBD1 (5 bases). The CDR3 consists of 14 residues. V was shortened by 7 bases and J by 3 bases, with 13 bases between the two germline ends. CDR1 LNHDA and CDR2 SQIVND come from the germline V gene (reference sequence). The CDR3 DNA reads TGTGCCAGTAATTACGGGACCCTCAATCAGCCCCAGCATTTT. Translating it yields CASNYGTLNQPQHF.

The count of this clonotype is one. CDR3 in DNA: TGTGCCATCAGTGAGGGACAGGGGAACACTGAAGCTTTCTTT. It yields the protein CAISEGQGNTEAFF. The chain employs TRBV10-3 and TRBJ1-1; 8 bases are shared with TRBD1. The CDR3 totals 14 residues. Germline V lookup: CDR1 ENHRY, CDR2 SYGVKD. Trimming removed 2 bases from V and 1 base from J; junction bases left unmatched: 0.

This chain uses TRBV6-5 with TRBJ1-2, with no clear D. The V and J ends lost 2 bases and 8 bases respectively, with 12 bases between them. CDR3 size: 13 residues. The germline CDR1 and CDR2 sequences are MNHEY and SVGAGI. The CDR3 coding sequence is TGTGCCAGCAGTTACGCCCTTAAATCCGGCTACACCTTC. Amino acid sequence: CASSYALKSGYTF.

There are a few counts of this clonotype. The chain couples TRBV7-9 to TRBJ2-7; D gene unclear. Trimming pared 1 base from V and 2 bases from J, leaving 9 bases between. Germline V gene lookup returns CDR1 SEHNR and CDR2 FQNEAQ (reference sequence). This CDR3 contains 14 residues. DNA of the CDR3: TGTGCCAGCAGCTTAGGTCCCAGAACCTACGAGCAGTACTTC. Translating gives CASSLGPRTYEQYF.

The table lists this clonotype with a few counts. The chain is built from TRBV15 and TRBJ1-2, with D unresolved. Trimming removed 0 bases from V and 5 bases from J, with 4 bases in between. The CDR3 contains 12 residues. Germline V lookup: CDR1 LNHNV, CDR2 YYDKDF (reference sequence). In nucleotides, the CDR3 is TGTGCCACCAGCAGAGAGGGTTATGGCTACACCTTC. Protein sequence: CATSREGYGYTF.

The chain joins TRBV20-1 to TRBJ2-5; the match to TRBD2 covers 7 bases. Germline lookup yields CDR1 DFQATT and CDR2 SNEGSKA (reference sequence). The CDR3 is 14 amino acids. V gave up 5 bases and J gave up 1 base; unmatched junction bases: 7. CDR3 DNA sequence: TGCAGTGCTGCACGACTAGCCGTCCAAGAGACCCAGTACTTC. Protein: CSAARLAVQETQYF.

CDR3 loop: CSAAIGVVNEQFF. CDR3 coding DNA: TGCAGTGCCGCGATTGGGGTCGTCAATGAGCAGTTCTTC. The chain joins TRBV20-1 to TRBJ2-1, with no clear D. Germline V CDR1 and CDR2: DFQATT, SNEGSKA (reference sequence). V was pared by 6 bases and J by 6 bases, with 15 bases between. This CDR3 has 13 residues.

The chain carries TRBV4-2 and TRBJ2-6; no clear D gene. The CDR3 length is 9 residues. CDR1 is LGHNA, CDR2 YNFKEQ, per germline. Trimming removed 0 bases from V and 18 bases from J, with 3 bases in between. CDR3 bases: TGTGCCAGCAGCCAAGAGGAGACTTTC. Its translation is CASSQEETF.